This passage covers 20 T cell receptor beta chains from one sample sequenced in a study of T cells in localized non-small cell lung cancer. The method was immunoSEQ multiplex PCR; TCRdb's version includes in-frame clones alone and lacks a portion of them. Of about 54,000 clones detected, roughly four fifths appear once; the ten largest clones hold 20%. Sequenced here: peripheral blood, sampled before any cancer treatment. These receptors came from a female donor at least 60 years old with stage II squamous cell lung carcinoma.

This chain connects TRBV5-1 to TRBJ1-1; 9 bases fit TRBD1. The CDR3 length is 15 residues. The germline V gene has CDR1 SGHRS and CDR2 YFSETQ. Losses at the gene ends were 4 bases for V and 1 base for J; bases not matched to a gene: 5. The CDR3 region is CASSPGQGKNTEAFF. The CDR3 DNA sequence: TGCGCCAGCAGCCCGGGACAGGGAAAGAACACTGAAGCTTTCTTT.

The CDR3 reads CASSEMVGVQGQPQHF. The CDR3 DNA follows: TGTGCCAGCAGTGAAATGGTAGGGGTCCAGGGTCAGCCCCAGCATTTT. This chain connects TRBV2 to TRBJ1-5; possibly TRBD1 for D (5 bases). Germline V CDR1 and CDR2: SNHLY, FYNNEI. The CDR3 consists of 16 residues. V was trimmed by 2 bases and J by 6 bases, leaving 17 bases between them.

The V call is TRBV6-6, the J call TRBJ2-7, with a tentative D call TRBD1 (6 bases). The germline gives CDR1 MNHNY, CDR2 SVGAGI (reference sequence). Deletions cut 7 bases from V and 7 bases from J, with 11 bases between. This CDR3 is built from 11 residues. DNA of the CDR3: TGTGCCAGCATTAGGCAGGGGGAGCAGTACTTC. Protein: CASIRQGEQYF.

The chain links TRBV5-1 to TRBJ2-7, with D tentatively TRBD2 (6 bases). CDR1 is SGHRS, CDR2 YFSETQ, per germline. The CDR3 consists of 14 residues. V lost 4 bases and J 3 bases, leaving 14 bases between the germline ends. In DNA form, the CDR3 reads TGCGCCAGCAGCAGCGGCGGGGCGGGCTACGAGCAGTACTTC. It codes for CASSSGGAGYEQYF.

The chain carries TRBV4-1 and TRBJ1-5; D not certain. V gave up 0 bases and J gave up 2 bases, with 8 bases separating them. The CDR3 is made up of 15 amino acids. CDR1 and CDR2 (germline): MGHRA, YSYEKL. CDR3 in amino acids: CASSQDSDGNQPQHF. CDR3 DNA sequence: TGCGCCAGCAGCCAAGATTCGGACGGCAATCAGCCCCAGCATTTT.

The chain couples TRBV27 to TRBJ1-1, with D possibly matching TRBD1 (5 bases). From germline, CDR1 is MNHEY and CDR2 SMNVEV (reference sequence). There are 16 residues in the CDR3. Trimming removed 7 bases from V and 1 base from J, with 19 bases in between. In DNA form, the CDR3 reads TGTGCCAGCACCCCCATACCGGGACGGACGAACACTGAAGCTTTCTTT. Translation gives CASTPIPGRTNTEAFF.

The chain employs TRBV2 and TRBJ2-5; 8 positions agree with TRBD1. The CDR3 spans 17 residues. V trimming: 5 bases; J trimming: 4 bases; junction bases outside the gene matches: 15. Germline assignment: CDR1 SNHLY and CDR2 FYNNEI. The CDR3 loop is CASSLSAGGLPGETQYF. The CDR3 nucleotides are TGTGCCAGCAGTTTGTCCGCAGGGGGCCTTCCTGGAGAGACCCAGTACTTC.

This sequence joins TRBV27 and TRBJ2-7; 8 bases align to TRBD1. J was trimmed by 4 bases and V by 6 bases; bases with no gene match: 14. The CDR3 spans 16 residues. Per the germline V gene, CDR1 is MNHEY and CDR2 is SMNVEV (reference sequence). CDR3 DNA sequence: TGTGCCAGCAGCTCCCAGACAGGGGTGGGTTCGTACGAGCAGTACTTC. Protein: CASSSQTGVGSYEQYF.

This chain links TRBV15 with TRBJ1-3, with D maybe TRBD1 (6 bases). The length of the CDR3 is 17 residues. The V gene's germline CDR1 is LNHNV and CDR2 YYDKDF (reference sequence). Trimming stripped 0 bases from V and 0 bases from J, with 12 bases between. The DNA for the CDR3 is TGTGCCACCAGCAGAGAAGCAGGGGCTGACTCTGGAAACACCATATATTTT. It specifies CATSREAGADSGNTIYF.

Judged by abundance, this clone is medium-sized. V usage is TRBV13 and J usage is TRBJ1-1; D remains unclear. The V gene's germline CDR1 is PRHDT and CDR2 FYEKMQ (reference sequence). This CDR3 has 11 amino acids. V shed 5 bases and J shed 2 bases, with 3 bases lying between them. CDR3 in DNA: TGTGCCAGCAGCCACAACACTGAAGCTTTCTTT. It translates to CASSHNTEAFF.

This clone has just one count. The V call is TRBV6-1, the J call TRBJ2-2; TRBD1 might be the D (5 bases). Germline V gives CDR1 MNHNS, CDR2 SASEGT. This CDR3 is built from 12 residues. V gave up 4 bases and J gave up 11 bases, with 11 bases separating them. The CDR3 coding sequence is TGTGCCAGCAGTGTCGACAGAGGCGAGCTGTTTTTT. This sequence encodes CASSVDRGELFF.

There are a few counts of this clone. This sequence joins TRBV6-5 and TRBJ2-6; D possibly corresponds to TRBD2 (5 bases). The CDR3 extends over 15 amino acids. The germline V gene encodes CDR1 MNHEY and CDR2 SVGAGI. V gave up 6 bases and J gave up 0 bases, with 9 bases separating them. CDR3 bases: TGTGCCAGCAGGTCGGGGAGCTCTGGGGCCAACGTCCTGACTTTC. Translating it yields CASRSGSSGANVLTF.

V gene TRBV6-6 combines with J gene TRBJ1-5; the D is unclear. The CDR3 has 14 residues. Looked up from germline, CDR1 is MNHNY and CDR2 is SVGAGI (reference sequence). V lost 8 bases, J lost 7 bases, and 18 bases lay in between. The CDR3 loop reads CASRRMAGEQPQHF. CDR3 coding DNA: TGTGCCAGCCGTCGGATGGCCGGGGAACAGCCCCAGCATTTT.

The chain recombines TRBV6-5 with TRBJ1-1; D unclear. Germline V CDR1 and CDR2: MNHEY, SVGAGI. V was cut by 3 bases and J by 10 bases, with 15 bases left in between. The CDR3 totals 13 residues. The CDR3 nucleotides read TGTGCCAGCAGTTATTCTGGGAGGGTGGGAGCTTTCTTT. The encoded protein is CASSYSGRVGAFF.

The gene calls are TRBV27 and TRBJ2-5; either TRBD1 or TRBD2 may fit D (6 bases each). V lost 8 bases to trimming and J lost 5 bases, with 24 bases between them. Germline CDR1 and CDR2: MNHEY and SMNVEV (reference sequence). This CDR3 spans 16 amino acids. The CDR3 loop reads CASSNLGAPGAETQYF. DNA of the CDR3: TGTGCCAGCTCCAATCTGGGGGCCCCGGGGGCGGAGACCCAGTACTTC.

The genes are TRBV6-1 and TRBJ2-5; unclear D gene. Germline V gives CDR1 MNHNS, CDR2 SASEGT. The CDR3 totals 11 residues. Between the trimmed V and J ends, which lost 5 bases and 5 bases, there was a span of 6 bases. In DNA, the CDR3 is TGTGCCAGCAGTCCGTCGGAGACCCAGTACTTC. It is translated as CASSPSETQYF.

CDR3 protein: CASSPTGGAETQYF. The CDR3 DNA follows: TGTGCCAGCAGCCCAACAGGGGGCGCAGAGACCCAGTACTTC. This sequence joins TRBV9 and TRBJ2-5; TRBD1 matches 9 bases. Germline-derived CDR1 and CDR2 are SGDLS and YYNGEE. Trimming at V came to 4 bases and at J to 4 bases, leaving 5 bases not matched to a gene. The CDR3 contains 14 residues.

This clone showed up just once. J is TRBJ2-3 and V is TRBV14, with TRBD2 matching over 7 bases. CDR1 is SGHDN and CDR2 is FVKESK in the germline V gene. Unmatched junction bases numbered 4, after V lost 0 bases and J lost 1 base. The CDR3 has 16 residues. The CDR3: CASSQETGGGTDTQYF. The CDR3 DNA reads as TGTGCCAGCAGCCAAGAAACGGGGGGAGGCACAGATACGCAGTATTTT.

V is TRBV27 and J is TRBJ1-2; TRBD1 agrees at 7 bases. The V and J ends lost 2 bases and 2 bases, in that order; junction bases with no gene match: 5. This CDR3 has 15 amino acids. CDR1 is MNHEY and CDR2 is SMNVEV in the germline V gene (reference sequence). CDR3: CASSLLAGGNYGYTF. The CDR3 nucleotides read TGTGCCAGCAGTTTACTTGCAGGGGGAAACTATGGCTACACCTTC.

This chain links TRBV19 with TRBJ2-4; D might be TRBD1 or TRBD2, each matching 6 bases. The germline V gene encodes CDR1 LNHDA and CDR2 SQIVND (reference sequence). Trimming left V 1 base short and J 0 bases short, with 10 bases between. The CDR3 runs to 16 residues. The CDR3 reads CASSIGGAVAKNIQYF. The CDR3, as DNA: TGTGCCAGTAGTATAGGGGGGGCGGTAGCCAAAAACATTCAGTACTTC.